This entry features one T cell receptor beta chain sequence. Antigen unknown. This entry comes from a study of cytomegalovirus exposure and HLA in healthy donors. V was clipped by 0 bases and J by 3 bases, with 16 bases between them. CDR3 length: 16 amino acids. The study ran its PCR with 60 Vbeta and 13 Jbeta primers. The assay was immunoSEQ multiplex PCR, and TCRdb's table has in-frame clones only and misses some. Here the sample spans roughly 100,000 clones, roughly 80% being singletons. Overall study findings and caveats: A missense variant in DCLRE1C was later tied to TCR beta V- and J-gene trimming. The study assumed roughly uniform donor sequencing depth for presence/absence analyses. Rarity marked most TCR sequences, yet some public TCRs occurred in many donors. Published work reported that the classifier diagnosed cytomegalovirus status with high specificity and sensitivity.

This TCR was recovered from a man younger than 45 in good health and CMV-seropositive. The rearrangement joins TRBV5-3 to TRBJ2-7; possible D gene TRBD1, 5 bases. TRBV5-3 is flagged as an ORF with uncertain function. Material: PBMCs. The CDR3 loop is CARSLVGHKKGYEQYF. The CDR3 nucleotides are TGTGCCAGAAGCTTGGTAGGACACAAGAAGGGCTACGAGCAGTACTTC.